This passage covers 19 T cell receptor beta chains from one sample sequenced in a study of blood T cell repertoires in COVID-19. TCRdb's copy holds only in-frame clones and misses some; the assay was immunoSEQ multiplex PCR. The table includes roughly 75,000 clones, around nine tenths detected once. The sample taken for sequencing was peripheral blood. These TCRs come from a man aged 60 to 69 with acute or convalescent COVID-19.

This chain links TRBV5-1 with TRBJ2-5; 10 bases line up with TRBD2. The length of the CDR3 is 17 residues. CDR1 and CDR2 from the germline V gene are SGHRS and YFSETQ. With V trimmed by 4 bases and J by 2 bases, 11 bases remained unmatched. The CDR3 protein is CASSENLAGVKQETQYF. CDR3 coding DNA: TGCGCCAGCAGCGAAAACCTAGCGGGGGTTAAGCAAGAGACCCAGTACTTC.

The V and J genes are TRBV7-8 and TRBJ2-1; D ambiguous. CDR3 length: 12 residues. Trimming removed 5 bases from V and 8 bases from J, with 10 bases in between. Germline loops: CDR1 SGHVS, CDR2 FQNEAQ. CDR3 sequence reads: CASSRERYEQFF. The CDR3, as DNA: TGTGCCAGCAGCCGAGAGAGGTATGAGCAGTTCTTC.

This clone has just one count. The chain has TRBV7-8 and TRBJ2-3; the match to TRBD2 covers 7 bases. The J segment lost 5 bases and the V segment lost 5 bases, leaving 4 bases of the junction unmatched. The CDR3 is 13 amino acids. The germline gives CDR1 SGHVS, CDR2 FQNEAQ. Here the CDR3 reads CASSRDYLDTQYF. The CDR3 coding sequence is TGTGCCAGCAGCCGGGACTATCTAGATACGCAGTATTTT.

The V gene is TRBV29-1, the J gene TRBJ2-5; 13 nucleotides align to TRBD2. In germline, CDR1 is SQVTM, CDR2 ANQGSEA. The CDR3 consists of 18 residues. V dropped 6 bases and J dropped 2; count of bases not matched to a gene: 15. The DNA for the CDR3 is TGCAGCGTGCCTAAAGGGGAGAGACTAGCGGGGGGACAAGAGACCCAGTACTTC. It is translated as CSVPKGERLAGGQETQYF.

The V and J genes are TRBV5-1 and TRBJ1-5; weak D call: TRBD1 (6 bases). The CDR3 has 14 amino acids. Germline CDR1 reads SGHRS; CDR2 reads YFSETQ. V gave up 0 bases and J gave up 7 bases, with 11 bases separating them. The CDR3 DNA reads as TGCGCCAGCAGCTTGGAGGGGGAGGGACAGCCCCAGCATTTT. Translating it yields CASSLEGEGQPQHF. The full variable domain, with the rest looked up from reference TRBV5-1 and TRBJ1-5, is KAGVTQTPRYLIKTRGQQVTLSCSPISGHRSVSWYQQTPGQGLQFLFEYFSETQRNKGNFPGRFSGRQFSNSRSEMNVSTLELGDSALYLCASSLEGEGQPQHFGDGTRLSIL.

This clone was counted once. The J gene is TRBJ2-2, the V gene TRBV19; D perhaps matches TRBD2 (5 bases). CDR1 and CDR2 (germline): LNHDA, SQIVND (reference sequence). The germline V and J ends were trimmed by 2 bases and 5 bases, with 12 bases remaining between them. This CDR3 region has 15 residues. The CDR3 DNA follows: TGTGCCAGTAGTATAAACGGGGAGAGGACCGGGGAGCTGTTTTTT. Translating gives CASSINGERTGELFF.

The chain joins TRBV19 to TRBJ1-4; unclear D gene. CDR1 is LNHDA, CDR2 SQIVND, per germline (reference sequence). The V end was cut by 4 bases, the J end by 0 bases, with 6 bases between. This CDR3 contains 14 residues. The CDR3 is CASSTGTTNEKLFF. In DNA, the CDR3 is TGTGCCAGTAGTACCGGGACAACTAATGAAAAACTGTTTTTT.

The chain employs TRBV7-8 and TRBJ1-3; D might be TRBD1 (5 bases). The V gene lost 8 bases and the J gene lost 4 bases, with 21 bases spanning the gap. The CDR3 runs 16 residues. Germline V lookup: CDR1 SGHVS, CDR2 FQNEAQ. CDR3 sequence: CASALGSGAIGNTIYF. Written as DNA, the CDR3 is TGTGCCAGCGCCCTAGGCTCTGGGGCGATCGGAAACACCATATATTTT.

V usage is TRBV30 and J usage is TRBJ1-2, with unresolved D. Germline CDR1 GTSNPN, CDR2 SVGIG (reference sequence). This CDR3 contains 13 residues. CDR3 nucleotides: TGTGCAAGTTCAACCGGTATAAACTATGGCTACACCTTC. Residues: CASSTGINYGYTF.

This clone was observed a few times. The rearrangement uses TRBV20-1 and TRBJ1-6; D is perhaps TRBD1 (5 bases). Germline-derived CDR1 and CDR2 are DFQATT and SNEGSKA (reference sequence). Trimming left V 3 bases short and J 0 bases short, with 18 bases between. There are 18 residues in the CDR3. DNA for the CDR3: TGCAGTGCTAGTGTTGTTTCAGGGTTGAGCTCCTATAATTCACCCCTCCACTTT. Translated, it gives CSASVVSGLSSYNSPLHF.

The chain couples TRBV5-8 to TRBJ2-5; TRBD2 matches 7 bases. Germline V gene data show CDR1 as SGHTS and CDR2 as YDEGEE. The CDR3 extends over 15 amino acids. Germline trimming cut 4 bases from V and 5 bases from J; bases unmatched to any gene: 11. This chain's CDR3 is CASSRNGEGLETQYF. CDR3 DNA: TGTGCCAGCAGCAGGAACGGGGAGGGGCTGGAGACCCAGTACTTC.

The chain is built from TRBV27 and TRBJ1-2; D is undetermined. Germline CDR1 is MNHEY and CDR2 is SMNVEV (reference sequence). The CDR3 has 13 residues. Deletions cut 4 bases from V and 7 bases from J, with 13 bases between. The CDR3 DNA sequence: TGTGCCAGCAGTTCGTTTGGAGTAGGTGGCTACACCTTC. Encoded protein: CASSSFGVGGYTF.

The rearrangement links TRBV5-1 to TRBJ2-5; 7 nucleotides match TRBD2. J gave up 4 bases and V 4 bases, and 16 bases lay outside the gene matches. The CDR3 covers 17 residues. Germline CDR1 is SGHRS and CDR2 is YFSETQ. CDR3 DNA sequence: TGCGCCAGCAGCCTTCTGTCACGTCTAGCGGAGGGAGAGACCCAGTACTTC. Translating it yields CASSLLSRLAEGETQYF.

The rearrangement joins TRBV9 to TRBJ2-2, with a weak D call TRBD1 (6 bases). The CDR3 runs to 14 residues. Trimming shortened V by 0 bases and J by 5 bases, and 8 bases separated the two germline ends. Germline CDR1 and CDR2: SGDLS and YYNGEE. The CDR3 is CASSVVQGTGELFF. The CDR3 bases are TGTGCCAGCAGCGTAGTACAGGGTACCGGGGAGCTGTTTTTT.

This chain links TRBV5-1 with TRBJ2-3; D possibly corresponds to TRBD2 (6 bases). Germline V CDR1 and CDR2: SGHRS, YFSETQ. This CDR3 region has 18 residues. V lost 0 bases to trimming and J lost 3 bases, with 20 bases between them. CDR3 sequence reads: CASSLALRQRARTDTQYF. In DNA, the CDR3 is TGCGCCAGCAGCTTGGCCCTTCGGCAGCGGGCGCGAACAGATACGCAGTATTTT.

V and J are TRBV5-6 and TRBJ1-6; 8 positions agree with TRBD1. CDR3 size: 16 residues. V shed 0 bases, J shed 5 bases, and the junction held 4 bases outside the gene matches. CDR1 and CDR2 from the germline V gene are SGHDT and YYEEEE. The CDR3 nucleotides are TGTGCCAGCAGCTTGGGACAGGGGCTTGATAATTCACCCCTCCACTTT. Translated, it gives CASSLGQGLDNSPLHF.

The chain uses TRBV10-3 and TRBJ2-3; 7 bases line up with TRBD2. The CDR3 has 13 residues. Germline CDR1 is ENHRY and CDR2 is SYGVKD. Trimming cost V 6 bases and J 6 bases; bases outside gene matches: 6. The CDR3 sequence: CAISDGGWDTQYF. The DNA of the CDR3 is TGTGCCATCAGCGACGGGGGGTGGGATACGCAGTATTTT.

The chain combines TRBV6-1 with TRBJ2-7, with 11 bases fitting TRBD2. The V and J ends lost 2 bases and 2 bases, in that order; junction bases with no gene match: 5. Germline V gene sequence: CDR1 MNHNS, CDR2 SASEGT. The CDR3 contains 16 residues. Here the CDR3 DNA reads TGTGCCAGCAGTGAAACGTTAGCGGGGGGGCCCTACGAGCAGTACTTC. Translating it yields CASSETLAGGPYEQYF.

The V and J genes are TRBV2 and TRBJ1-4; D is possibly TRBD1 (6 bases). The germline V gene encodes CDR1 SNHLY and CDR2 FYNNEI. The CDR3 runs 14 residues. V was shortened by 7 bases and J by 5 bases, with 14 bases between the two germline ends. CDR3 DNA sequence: TGTGCCAGCACCAGTCGGGGGGCCAATGAAAAACTGTTTTTT. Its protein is CASTSRGANEKLFF.